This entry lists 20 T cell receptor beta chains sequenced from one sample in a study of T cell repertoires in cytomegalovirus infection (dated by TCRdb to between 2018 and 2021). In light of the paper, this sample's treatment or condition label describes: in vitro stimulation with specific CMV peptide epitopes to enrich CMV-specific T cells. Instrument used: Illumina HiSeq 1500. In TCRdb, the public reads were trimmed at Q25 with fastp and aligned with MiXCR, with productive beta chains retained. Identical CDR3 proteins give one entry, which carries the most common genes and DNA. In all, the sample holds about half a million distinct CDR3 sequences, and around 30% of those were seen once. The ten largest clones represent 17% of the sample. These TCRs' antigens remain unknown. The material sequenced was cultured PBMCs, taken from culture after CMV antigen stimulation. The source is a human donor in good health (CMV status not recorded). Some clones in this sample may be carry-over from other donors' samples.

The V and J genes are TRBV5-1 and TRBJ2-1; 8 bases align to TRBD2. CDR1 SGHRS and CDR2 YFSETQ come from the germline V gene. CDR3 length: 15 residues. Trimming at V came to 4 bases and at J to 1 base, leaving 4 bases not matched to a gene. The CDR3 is CASSTGGESYNEQFF. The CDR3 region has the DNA TGCGCCAGCAGCACCGGGGGGGAATCCTACAATGAGCAGTTCTTC.

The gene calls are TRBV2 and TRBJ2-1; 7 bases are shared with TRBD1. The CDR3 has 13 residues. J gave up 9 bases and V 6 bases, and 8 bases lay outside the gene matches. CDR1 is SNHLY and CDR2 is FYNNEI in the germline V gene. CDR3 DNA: TGTGCCAGCAGGGGGACCCCAGGGGGTGAGCAGTTCTTC. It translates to CASRGTPGGEQFF.

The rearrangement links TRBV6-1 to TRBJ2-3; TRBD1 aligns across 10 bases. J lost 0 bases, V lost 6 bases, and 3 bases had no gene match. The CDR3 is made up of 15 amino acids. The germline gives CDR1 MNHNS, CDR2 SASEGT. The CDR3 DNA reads TGTGCCAGCAGAGACAGGGGGCCTAGCACAGATACGCAGTATTTT. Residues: CASRDRGPSTDTQYF.

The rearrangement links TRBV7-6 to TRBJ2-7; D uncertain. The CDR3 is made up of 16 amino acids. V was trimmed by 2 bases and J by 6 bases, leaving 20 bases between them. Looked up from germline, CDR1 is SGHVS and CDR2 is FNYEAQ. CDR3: CASSLNSPHDAAEQYV. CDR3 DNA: TGTGCCAGCAGCTTAAATTCGCCACACGACGCGGCCGAGCAGTACGTC.

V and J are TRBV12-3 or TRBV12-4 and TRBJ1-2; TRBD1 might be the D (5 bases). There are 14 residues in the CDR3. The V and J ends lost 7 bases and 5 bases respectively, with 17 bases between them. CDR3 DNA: TGTGCCAGCATTTCACGAGGGGCGGAATATGGCTACACCTTC. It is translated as CASISRGAEYGYTF.

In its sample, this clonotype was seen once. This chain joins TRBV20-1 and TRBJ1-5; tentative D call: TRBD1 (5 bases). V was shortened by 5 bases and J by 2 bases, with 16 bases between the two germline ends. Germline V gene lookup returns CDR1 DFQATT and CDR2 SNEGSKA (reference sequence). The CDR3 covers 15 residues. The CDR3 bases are TGCAGTGCTCCCTCCCCAGGAGGGGGCAATCAGCCCCAGCATTTT. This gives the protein CSAPSPGGGNQPQHF.

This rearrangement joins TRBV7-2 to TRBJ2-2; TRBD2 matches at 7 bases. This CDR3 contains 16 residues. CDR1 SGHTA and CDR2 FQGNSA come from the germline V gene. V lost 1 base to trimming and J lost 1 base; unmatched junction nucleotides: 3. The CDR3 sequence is CASSLGGGENTGELFF. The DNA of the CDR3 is TGTGCCAGCAGCTTAGGGGGGGGAGAGAACACCGGGGAGCTGTTTTTT.

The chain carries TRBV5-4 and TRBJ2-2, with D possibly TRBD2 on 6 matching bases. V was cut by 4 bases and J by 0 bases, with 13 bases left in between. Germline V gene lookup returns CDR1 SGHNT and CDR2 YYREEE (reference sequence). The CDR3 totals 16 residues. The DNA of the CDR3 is TGTGCCAGCAGCCCGCCCGGGGGATCGAACACCGGGGAGCTGTTTTTT. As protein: CASSPPGGSNTGELFF.

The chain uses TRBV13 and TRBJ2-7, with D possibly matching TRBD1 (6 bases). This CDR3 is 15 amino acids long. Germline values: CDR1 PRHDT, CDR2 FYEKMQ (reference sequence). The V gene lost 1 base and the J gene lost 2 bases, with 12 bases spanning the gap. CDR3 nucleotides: TGTGCCAGCAGCTTAGTTCAGTGGGACACCTACGAGCAGTACGTC. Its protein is CASSLVQWDTYEQYV.

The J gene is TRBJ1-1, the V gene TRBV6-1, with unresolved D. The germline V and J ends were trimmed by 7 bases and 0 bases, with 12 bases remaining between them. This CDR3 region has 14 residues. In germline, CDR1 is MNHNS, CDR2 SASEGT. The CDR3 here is CASKHDGMNTEAFF. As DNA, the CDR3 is TGTGCCAGCAAGCACGATGGGATGAACACTGAAGCTTTCTTT.

The CDR3 reads CASSLSEGTDTQYF. CDR3 DNA: TGTGCCAGCAGCTTATCTGAGGGCACAGATACGCAGTATTTT. This chain uses TRBV7-2 with TRBJ2-3; D is uncertain. This CDR3 is built from 14 residues. Deletions cut 2 bases from V and 1 base from J, with 7 bases between. The germline gives CDR1 SGHTA, CDR2 FQGNSA. The complete variable domain, with remaining parts taken from reference TRBV7-2 and TRBJ2-3, reads GAGVSQSPSNKVTEKGKDVELRCDPISGHTALYWYRQSLGQGLEFLIYFQGNSAPDKSGLPSDRFSAERTGGSVSTLTIQRTQQEDSAVYLCASSLSEGTDTQYFGPGTRLTVL.

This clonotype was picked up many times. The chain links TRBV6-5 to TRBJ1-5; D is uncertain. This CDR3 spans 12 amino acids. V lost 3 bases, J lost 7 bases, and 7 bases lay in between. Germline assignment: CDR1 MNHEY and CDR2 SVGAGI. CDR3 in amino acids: CASSYPGQPQHF. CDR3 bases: TGTGCCAGCAGTTATCCGGGCCAGCCCCAGCATTTT.

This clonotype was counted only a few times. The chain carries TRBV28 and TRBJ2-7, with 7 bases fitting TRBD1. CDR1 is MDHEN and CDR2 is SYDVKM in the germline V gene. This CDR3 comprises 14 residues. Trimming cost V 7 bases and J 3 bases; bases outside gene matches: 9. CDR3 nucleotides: TGTGCCAGCAAACCGCCGGGACAGAACTACGAGCAGTACTTC. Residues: CASKPPGQNYEQYF.

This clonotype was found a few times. The CDR3 sequence: CASSELYQPQHF. The CDR3 DNA reads as TGTGCCAGCAGTGAACTATATCAGCCCCAGCATTTT. The rearrangement links TRBV2 to TRBJ1-5, with unresolved D. The CDR3 sequence is 12 residues long. V dropped 2 bases and J dropped 5 bases, with 4 bases sitting between them. Germline assignment: CDR1 SNHLY and CDR2 FYNNEI.

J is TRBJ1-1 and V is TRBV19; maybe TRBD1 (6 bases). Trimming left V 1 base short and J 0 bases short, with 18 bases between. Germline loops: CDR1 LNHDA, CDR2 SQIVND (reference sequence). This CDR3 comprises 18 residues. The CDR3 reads CASSIGPGAGNLNTEAFF. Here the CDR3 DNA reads TGTGCCAGTAGTATAGGCCCAGGGGCCGGAAATTTGAACACTGAAGCTTTCTTT.

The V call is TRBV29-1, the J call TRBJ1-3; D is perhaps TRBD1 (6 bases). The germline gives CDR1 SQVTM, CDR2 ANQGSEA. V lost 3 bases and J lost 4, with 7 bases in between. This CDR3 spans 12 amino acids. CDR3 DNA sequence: TGCAGCGTTGATACAGGGGGAAACACCATATATTTT. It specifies CSVDTGGNTIYF. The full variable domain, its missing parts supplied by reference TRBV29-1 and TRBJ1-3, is SAVISQKPSRDICQRGTSLTIQCQVDSQVTMMFWYRQQPGQSLTLIATANQGSEATYESGFVIDKFPISRPNLTFSTLTVSNMSPEDSSIYLCSVDTGGNTIYFGEGSWLTVV.

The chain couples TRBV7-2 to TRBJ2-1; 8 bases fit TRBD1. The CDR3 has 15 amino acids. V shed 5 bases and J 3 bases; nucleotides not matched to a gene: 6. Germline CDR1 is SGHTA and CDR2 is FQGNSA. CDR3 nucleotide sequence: TGTGCCAGCAGCCGAGGACAGGGAAGCTACAATGAGCAGTTCTTC. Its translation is CASSRGQGSYNEQFF. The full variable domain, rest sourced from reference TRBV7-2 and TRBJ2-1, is GAGVSQSPSNKVTEKGKDVELRCDPISGHTALYWYRQSLGQGLEFLIYFQGNSAPDKSGLPSDRFSAERTGGSVSTLTIQRTQQEDSAVYLCASSRGQGSYNEQFFGPGTRLTVL.

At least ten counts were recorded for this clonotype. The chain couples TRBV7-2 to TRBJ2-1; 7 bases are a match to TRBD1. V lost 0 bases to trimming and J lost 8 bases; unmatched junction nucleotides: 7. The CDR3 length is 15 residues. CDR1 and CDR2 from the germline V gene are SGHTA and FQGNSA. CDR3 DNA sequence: TGTGCCAGCAGCTTAGCGGGACAGCTCTTCGATGAGCAGTTCTTC. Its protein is CASSLAGQLFDEQFF.

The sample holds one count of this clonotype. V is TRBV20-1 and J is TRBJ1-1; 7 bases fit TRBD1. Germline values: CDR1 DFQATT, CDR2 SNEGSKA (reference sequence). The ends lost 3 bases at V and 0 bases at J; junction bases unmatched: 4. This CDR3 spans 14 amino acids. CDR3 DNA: TGCAGTGCTAGGACAGGGAATATGAACACTGAAGCTTTCTTT. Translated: CSARTGNMNTEAFF.

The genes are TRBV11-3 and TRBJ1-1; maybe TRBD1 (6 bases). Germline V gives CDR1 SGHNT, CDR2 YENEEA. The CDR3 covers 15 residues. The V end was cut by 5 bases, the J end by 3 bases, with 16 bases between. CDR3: CASSLYRGQDTEAFF. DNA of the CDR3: TGTGCCAGCAGCCTCTACCGGGGGCAGGACACTGAAGCTTTCTTT.